One and the same sample provided the 9 T cell receptor beta chains below, sequenced in a study of response to subunit inactivated influenza vaccine. MiXCR, applied by TCRdb to the RT-PCR reads, yields one record per CDR3 protein. The repertoire holds about 570,000 distinct CDR3 sequences, 10% to 15% seen once, with 10% in the top ten. The sample here was PBMCs from blood, taken on the day of vaccination. The receptors derive from a man in his forties or fifties who received an inactivated influenza vaccine.

The chain links TRBV6-1 to TRBJ1-5; the match to TRBD1 covers 9 bases. This CDR3 contains 15 residues. Germline trimming cut 6 bases from V and 6 bases from J; bases unmatched to any gene: 9. Germline CDR1 reads MNHNS; CDR2 reads SASEGT. CDR3 nucleotide sequence: TGTGCCAGCAGCCAAACAGGGGGCAATATTCAGCCCCAGCATTTT. Translated, it gives CASSQTGGNIQPQHF.

V is TRBV23-1 and J is TRBJ2-1; D might be TRBD2 (5 bases). TRBV23-1 is classed as an ORF, of uncertain function. The CDR3 is 17 amino acids. The V end was cut by 2 bases, the J end by 6 bases, with 20 bases between. The CDR3 bases are TGCGCCAGCAGTCAAAATAAGGAGGAAGGCGGAAGCAATGAGCAGTTCTTC. Residues: CASSQNKEEGGSNEQFF.

The sample holds many counts of this clonotype. This chain connects TRBV20-1 to TRBJ1-5; TRBD1 agrees at 11 bases. Trimming took 1 base from V and 5 from J; bases not matched to a gene: 4. The CDR3 spans 15 residues. Germline CDR1 reads DFQATT; CDR2 reads SNEGSKA (reference sequence). The CDR3 bases are TGCAGTGCTAGAGGGGACAGGGGGAATTATCAGCCCCAGCATTTT. Amino acid sequence: CSARGDRGNYQPQHF.

Only a few counts were recorded for this clonotype. The CDR3 DNA follows: TGCAGCGCCCCGGGTGGGGTGAACTCACGAAGCACAGATACGCAGTATTTT. Translated, it gives CSAPGGVNSRSTDTQYF. The chain is built from TRBV29-1 and TRBJ2-3, with D uncertain. The V gene's germline CDR1 is SQVTM and CDR2 ANQGSEA. This CDR3 comprises 17 residues. Trimming left V 7 bases short and J 0 bases short, with 23 bases between.

This clonotype was detected only a few times. This rearrangement joins TRBV7-6 to TRBJ2-7; 7 bases agree with TRBD2. This CDR3 comprises 16 residues. The germline V gene encodes CDR1 SGHVS and CDR2 FNYEAQ. Germline trimming cut 5 bases from V and 4 bases from J; bases unmatched to any gene: 14. CDR3 loop: CASSPSLLAANYEQYF. The DNA for the CDR3 is TGTGCCAGCAGCCCCTCGCTCCTAGCGGCAAATTACGAGCAGTACTTC.

This clonotype has just a few counts. V is TRBV5-6 and J is TRBJ1-1; D is unresolved. The CDR3 length is 13 residues. V lost 4 bases to trimming and J lost 5 bases, with 12 bases between them. The germline V gene encodes CDR1 SGHDT and CDR2 YYEEEE. Here the CDR3 reads CASSTGPETEAFF. Written as DNA, the CDR3 is TGTGCCAGCAGCACCGGCCCCGAGACTGAAGCTTTCTTT.

This clonotype was counted only a few times. J is TRBJ2-3 and V is TRBV9, with a weak D call TRBD2 (6 bases). The CDR3 has 15 amino acids. CDR1 and CDR2 from the germline V gene are SGDLS and YYNGEE. V lost 2 bases and J 8 bases, leaving 18 bases between the germline ends. The CDR3: CASSVSGGPQGTQYF. The CDR3 nucleotides are TGTGCCAGCAGCGTTAGCGGAGGCCCCCAGGGTACGCAGTATTTT.

This chain connects TRBV5-1 to TRBJ2-2; no reliable D call. From germline, CDR1 is SGHRS and CDR2 YFSETQ. Trimming cost V 3 bases and J 6 bases, with 12 bases left between them. CDR3 length: 14 amino acids. The CDR3 reads CASSSHGWPGELFF. The CDR3 region has the DNA TGCGCCAGCAGCTCGCACGGATGGCCCGGGGAGCTGTTTTTT. Looking up the rest from reference TRBV5-1 and TRBJ2-2 gives the full variable domain: KAGVTQTPRYLIKTRGQQVTLSCSPISGHRSVSWYQQTPGQGLQFLFEYFSETQRNKGNFPGRFSGRQFSNSRSEMNVSTLELGDSALYLCASSSHGWPGELFFGEGSRLTVL.

This chain links TRBV6-2 or TRBV6-3 with TRBJ2-7; TRBD2 might be the D (6 bases). CDR1 and CDR2 (germline): MNHEY, SVGEGT. The length of the CDR3 is 15 residues. V was trimmed by 5 bases and J by 2 bases, leaving 16 bases between them. The CDR3 protein is CASSAAGREAYEQYF. CDR3 DNA: TGTGCCAGCAGTGCTGCGGGACGCGAAGCCTACGAGCAGTACTTC.